A selection of T cell receptor beta chains follows, all from one sample in a study of shared clonotypes between healthy human individuals. Repertoires were generated with immunoSEQ multiplex PCR, while TCRdb's copy carries only in-frame clones and drops some. The sample has around 2.3 million clones; 90% to 97% are singletons. The specimen was naive CD4+ T cells sorted from blood. The receptors derive from a man aged 18 to 30 in good health. CDR3s include the opening cysteine and the closing phenylalanine or tryptophan.

v_gene: TRBV10-2; j_gene: TRBJ2-1; len: 14; CDR3aa: CASSEPGSYNEQFF
v_gene: TRBV5-4; j_gene: TRBJ1-2; len: 14; CDR3aa: CASSGRGGDYGYTF
v_gene: TRBV6-5; j_gene: TRBJ2-7; len: 15; CDR3aa: CASSYSRETPYEQYF
v_gene: TRBV4-3; j_gene: TRBJ2-7; len: 12; CDR3aa: CASSQDGVGQYF
v_gene: TRBV19; j_gene: TRBJ1-6; len: 15; CDR3aa: CASSIGGERDSPLHF
v_gene: TRBV5-6; j_gene: TRBJ2-5; len: 15; CDR3aa: CASSLAREGRETQYF
v_gene: TRBV5-1; j_gene: TRBJ2-7; len: 12; CDR3aa: CASTGLSYEQYF
v_gene: TRBV4-1; j_gene: TRBJ2-7; len: 15; CDR3aa: CASSQESGTGYEQYF
v_gene: TRBV30; j_gene: TRBJ2-7; len: 13; CDR3aa: CAWSPDRYYEQYF
v_gene: TRBV28; j_gene: TRBJ2-1; len: 13; CDR3aa: CASSLNRVREQFF
v_gene: TRBV7-9; j_gene: TRBJ2-5; len: 14; CDR3aa: CASSLGTSRETQYF